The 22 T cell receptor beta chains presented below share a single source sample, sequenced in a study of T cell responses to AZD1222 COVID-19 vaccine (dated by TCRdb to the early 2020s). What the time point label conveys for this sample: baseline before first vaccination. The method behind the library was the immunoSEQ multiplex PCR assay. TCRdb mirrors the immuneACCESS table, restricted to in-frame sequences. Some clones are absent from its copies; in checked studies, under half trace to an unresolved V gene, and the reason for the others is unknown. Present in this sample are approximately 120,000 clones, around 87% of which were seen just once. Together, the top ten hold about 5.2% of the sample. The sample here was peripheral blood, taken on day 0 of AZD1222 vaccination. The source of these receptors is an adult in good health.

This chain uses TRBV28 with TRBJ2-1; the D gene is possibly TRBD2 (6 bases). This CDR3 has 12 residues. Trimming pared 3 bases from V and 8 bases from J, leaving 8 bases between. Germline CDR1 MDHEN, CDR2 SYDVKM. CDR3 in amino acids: CASSLPGDEQFF. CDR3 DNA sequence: TGTGCCAGCAGTTTGCCGGGGGATGAGCAGTTCTTC.

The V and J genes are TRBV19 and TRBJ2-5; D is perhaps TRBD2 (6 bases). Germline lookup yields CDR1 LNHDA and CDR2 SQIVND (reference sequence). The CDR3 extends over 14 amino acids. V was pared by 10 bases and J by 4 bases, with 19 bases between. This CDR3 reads CATTRRGDLETQYF. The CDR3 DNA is TGTGCCACTACCCGGAGGGGTGACCTAGAGACCCAGTACTTC.

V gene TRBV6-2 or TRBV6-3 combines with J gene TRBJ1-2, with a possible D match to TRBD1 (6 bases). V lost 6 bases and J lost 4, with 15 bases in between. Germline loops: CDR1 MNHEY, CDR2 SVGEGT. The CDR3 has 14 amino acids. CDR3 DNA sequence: TGTGCCAGCAGATACCAACAGGGAAGCTATGGCTACACCTTC. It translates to CASRYQQGSYGYTF.

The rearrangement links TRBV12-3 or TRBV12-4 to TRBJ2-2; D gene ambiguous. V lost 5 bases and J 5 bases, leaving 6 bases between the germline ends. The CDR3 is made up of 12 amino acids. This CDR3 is CASSPATGELFF. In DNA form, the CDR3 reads TGTGCCAGCAGTCCCGCGACCGGGGAGCTGTTTTTT.

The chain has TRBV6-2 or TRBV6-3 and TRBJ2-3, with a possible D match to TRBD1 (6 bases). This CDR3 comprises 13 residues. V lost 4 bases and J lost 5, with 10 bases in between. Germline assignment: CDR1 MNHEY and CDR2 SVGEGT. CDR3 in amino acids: CASSWGLGDTQYF. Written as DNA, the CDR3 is TGTGCCAGCAGTTGGGGGCTCGGAGATACGCAGTATTTT.

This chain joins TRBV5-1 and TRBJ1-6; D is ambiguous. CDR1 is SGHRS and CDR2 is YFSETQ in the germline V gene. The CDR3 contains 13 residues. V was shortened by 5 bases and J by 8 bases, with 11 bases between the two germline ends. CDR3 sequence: CASREDGDSPLHF. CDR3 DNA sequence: TGCGCCAGCAGGGAGGATGGGGATTCACCCCTCCACTTT.

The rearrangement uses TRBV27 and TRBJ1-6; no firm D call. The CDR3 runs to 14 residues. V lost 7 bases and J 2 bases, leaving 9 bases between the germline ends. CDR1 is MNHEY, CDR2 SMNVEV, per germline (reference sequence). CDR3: CASTLPAYNSPLHF. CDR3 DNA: TGTGCCAGCACCCTTCCTGCCTATAATTCACCCCTCCACTTT.

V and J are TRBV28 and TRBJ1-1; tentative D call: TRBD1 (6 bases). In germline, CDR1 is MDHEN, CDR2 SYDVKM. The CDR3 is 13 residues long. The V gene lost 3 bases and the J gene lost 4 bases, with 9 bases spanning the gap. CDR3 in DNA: TGTGCCAGCAGTTTCCGAGGGGGCACTGAAGCTTTCTTT. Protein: CASSFRGGTEAFF.

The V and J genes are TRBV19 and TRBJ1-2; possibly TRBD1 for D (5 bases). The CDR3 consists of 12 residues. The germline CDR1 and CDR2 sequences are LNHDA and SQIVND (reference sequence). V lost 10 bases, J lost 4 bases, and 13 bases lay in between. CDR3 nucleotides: TGTGCCACCGGAGAGGGGAGCTATGGCTACACCTTC. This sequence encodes CATGEGSYGYTF. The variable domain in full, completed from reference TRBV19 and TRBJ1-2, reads DGGITQSPKYLFRKEGQNVTLSCEQNLNHDAMYWYRQDPGQGLRLIYYSQIVNDFQKGDIAEGYSVSREKKESFPLTVTSAQKNPTAFYLCATGEGSYGYTFGSGTRLTVV.

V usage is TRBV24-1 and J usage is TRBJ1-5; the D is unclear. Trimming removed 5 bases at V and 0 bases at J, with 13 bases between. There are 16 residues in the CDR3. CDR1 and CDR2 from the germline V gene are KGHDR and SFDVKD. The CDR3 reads CATSAPGRDSNQPQHF. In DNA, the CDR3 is TGTGCCACCAGTGCCCCGGGGAGGGATAGCAATCAGCCCCAGCATTTT.

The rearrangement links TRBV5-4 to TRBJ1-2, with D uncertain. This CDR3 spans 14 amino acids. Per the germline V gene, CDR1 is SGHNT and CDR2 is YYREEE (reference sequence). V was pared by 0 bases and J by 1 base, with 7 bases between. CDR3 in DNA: TGTGCCAGCAGCTTGGGACTGAATAACTATGGCTACACCTTC. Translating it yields CASSLGLNNYGYTF. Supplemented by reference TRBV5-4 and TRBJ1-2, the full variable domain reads ETGVTQSPTHLIKTRGQQVTLRCSSQSGHNTVSWYQQALGQGPQFIFQYYREEENGRGNFPPRFSGLQFPNYSSELNVNALELDDSALYLCASSLGLNNYGYTFGSGTRLTVV.

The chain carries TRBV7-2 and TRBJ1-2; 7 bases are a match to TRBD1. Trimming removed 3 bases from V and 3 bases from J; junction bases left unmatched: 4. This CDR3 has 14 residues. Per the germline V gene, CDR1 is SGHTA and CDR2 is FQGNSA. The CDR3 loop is CASSFTGQDYGYTF. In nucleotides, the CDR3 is TGTGCCAGCAGCTTCACTGGACAGGACTATGGCTACACCTTC.

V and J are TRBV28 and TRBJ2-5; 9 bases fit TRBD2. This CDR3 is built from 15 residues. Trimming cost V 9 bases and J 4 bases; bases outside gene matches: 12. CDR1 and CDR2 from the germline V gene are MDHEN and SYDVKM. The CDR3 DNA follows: TGTGCCAGTCTCCCGGCGGGGGGGTCCCGAGAGACCCAGTACTTC. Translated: CASLPAGGSRETQYF.

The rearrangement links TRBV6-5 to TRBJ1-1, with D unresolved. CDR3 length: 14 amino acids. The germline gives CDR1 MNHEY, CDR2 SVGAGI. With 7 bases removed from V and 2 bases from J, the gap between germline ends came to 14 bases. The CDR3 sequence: CASTQLNHNTEAFF. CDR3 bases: TGTGCCAGCACCCAACTAAACCATAACACTGAAGCTTTCTTT.

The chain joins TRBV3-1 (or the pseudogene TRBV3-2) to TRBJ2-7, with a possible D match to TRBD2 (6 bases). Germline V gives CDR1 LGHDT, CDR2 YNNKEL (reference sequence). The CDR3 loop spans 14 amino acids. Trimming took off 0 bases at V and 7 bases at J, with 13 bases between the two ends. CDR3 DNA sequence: TGTGCCAGCAGCCAAGACCTAAACGCGGGGGAGCAGTACTTC. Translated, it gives CASSQDLNAGEQYF.

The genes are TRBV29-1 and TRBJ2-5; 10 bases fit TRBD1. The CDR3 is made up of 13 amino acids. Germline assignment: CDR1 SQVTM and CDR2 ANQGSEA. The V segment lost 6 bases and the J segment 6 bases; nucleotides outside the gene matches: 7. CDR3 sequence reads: CSVGTGVGKTQYF. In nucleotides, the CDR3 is TGCAGCGTGGGGACAGGGGTTGGGAAGACCCAGTACTTC.

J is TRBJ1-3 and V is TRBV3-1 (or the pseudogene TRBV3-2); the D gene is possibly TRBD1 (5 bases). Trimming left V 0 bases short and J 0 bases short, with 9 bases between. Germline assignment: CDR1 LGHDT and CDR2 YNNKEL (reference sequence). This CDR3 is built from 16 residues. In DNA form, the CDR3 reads TGTGCCAGCAGCCAAGATCGCAGGGTCTCTGGAAACACCATATATTTT. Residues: CASSQDRRVSGNTIYF.

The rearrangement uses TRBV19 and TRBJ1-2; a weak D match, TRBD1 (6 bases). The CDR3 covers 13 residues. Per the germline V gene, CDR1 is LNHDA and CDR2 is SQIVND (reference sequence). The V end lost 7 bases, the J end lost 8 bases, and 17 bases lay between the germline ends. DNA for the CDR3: TGTGCCAGTACCACCCGGACAGTCGGCGGCTACACCTTC. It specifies CASTTRTVGGYTF.

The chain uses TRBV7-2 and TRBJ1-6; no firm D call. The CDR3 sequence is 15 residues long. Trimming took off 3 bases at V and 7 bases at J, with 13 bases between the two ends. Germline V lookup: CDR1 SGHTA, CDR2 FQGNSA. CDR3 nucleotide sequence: TGTGCCAGCAGCTTCTCGTCCGGACTCAATTCACCCCTCCACTTT. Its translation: CASSFSSGLNSPLHF.

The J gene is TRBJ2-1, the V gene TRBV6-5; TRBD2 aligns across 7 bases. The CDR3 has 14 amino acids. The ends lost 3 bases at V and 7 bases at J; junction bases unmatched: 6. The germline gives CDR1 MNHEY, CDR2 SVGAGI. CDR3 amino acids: CASSYFGGRNEQFF. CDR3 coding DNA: TGTGCCAGCAGTTATTTCGGGGGGAGAAATGAGCAGTTCTTC.

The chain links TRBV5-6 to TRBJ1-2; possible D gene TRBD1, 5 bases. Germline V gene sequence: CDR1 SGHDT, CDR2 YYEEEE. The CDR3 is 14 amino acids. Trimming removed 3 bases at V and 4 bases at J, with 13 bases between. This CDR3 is CASSSYQGVYGYTF. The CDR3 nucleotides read TGTGCCAGCAGCTCCTACCAGGGAGTCTATGGCTACACCTTC.

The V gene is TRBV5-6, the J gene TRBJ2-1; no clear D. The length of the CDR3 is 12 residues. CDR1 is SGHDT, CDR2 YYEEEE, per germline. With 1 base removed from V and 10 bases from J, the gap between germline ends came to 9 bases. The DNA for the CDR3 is TGTGCCAGCAGCTTGAACCATTACGAGCAGTTCTTC. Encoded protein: CASSLNHYEQFF.